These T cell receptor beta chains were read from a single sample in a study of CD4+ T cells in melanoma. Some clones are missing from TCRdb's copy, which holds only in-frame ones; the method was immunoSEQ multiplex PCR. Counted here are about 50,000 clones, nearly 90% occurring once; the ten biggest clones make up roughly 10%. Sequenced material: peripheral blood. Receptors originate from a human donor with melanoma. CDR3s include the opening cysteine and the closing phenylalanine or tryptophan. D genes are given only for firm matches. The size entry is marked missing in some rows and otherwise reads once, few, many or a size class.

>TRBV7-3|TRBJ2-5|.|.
CASSRDIQETQYF
TGTGCCAGCAGTCGGGACATCCAAGAGACCCAGTACTTC
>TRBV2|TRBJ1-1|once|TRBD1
CASSEATGQGVTEAFF
TGTGCCAGCAGTGAAGCCACTGGACAGGGGGTTACTGAAGCTTTCTTT
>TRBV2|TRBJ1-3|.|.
CASSDTYTDRFSGNTIYF
TGTGCCAGCAGTGACACGTACACCGACAGGTTCTCTGGAAACACCATATATTTT
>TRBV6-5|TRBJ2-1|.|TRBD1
CASRGLTGNEQFF
TGTGCCAGCAGGGGTTTGACAGGGAATGAGCAGTTCTTC
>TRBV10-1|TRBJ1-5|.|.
CASSESRAGRNQPQHF
TGCGCCAGCAGTGAGTCGAGGGCAGGGCGCAATCAGCCCCAGCATTTT
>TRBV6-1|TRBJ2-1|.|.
CASRSEVLGLNEQFF
TGTGCCAGCAGATCAGAAGTCCTCGGGCTGAATGAGCAGTTCTTC
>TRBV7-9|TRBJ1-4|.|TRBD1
CASSGGTGGEKLFF
TGTGCCAGCAGCGGGGGGACAGGGGGTGAAAAACTGTTTTTT
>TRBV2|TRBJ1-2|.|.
CASQGDLNYGYTF
TGTGCCAGCCAGGGCGACTTGAACTATGGCTACACCTTC
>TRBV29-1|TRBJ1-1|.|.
CSVDARPTEAFF
TGCAGCGTTGATGCCAGGCCCACTGAAGCTTTCTTT
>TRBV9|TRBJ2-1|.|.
CASSTSSIYNEQFF
TGTGCCAGCAGCACCTCTAGTATTTACAATGAGCAGTTCTTC
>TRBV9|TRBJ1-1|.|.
CASSVVAGATEAFF
TGTGCCAGCAGCGTAGTTGCAGGGGCAACTGAAGCTTTCTTT
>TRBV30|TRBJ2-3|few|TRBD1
CACPIRDSGADTQYF
TGTGCCTGCCCAATTCGGGACAGTGGGGCAGATACGCAGTATTTT
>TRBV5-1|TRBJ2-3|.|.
CASSLAGRGRDISTDTQYF
TGCGCCAGCAGCTTGGCGGGGCGGGGCCGGGACATTAGCACAGATACGCAGTATTTT
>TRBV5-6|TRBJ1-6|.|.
CASSLHSSYNSPLHF
TGTGCCAGCAGCTTGCACAGCTCCTATAATTCACCCCTCCACTTT
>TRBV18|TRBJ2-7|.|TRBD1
CASSGTGESYGYEQYF
TGTGCCAGCTCAGGGACAGGGGAATCCTATGGCTACGAGCAGTACTTC
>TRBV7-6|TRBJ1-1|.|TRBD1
CASSPRTGNTEAFF
TGTGCCAGCAGCCCCCGGACAGGGAACACTGAAGCTTTCTTT
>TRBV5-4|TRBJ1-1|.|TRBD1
CASRSGQGRTEAFF
TGTGCCAGCAGATCCGGACAGGGCCGTACTGAAGCTTTCTTT
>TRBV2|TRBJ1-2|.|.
CASSEERAAGGYTF
TGTGCCAGCAGTGAAGAACGGGCCGCCGGTGGCTACACCTTC
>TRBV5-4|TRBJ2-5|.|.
CASSVTAWGTQYF
TGTGCCAGCAGCGTGACAGCTTGGGGGACCCAGTACTTC
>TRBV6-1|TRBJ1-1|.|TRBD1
CASSRQGVGTEAFF
TGTGCCAGCAGCCGACAGGGGGTGGGCACTGAAGCTTTCTTT
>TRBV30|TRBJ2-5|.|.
CAWSEGSGRGTQYF
TGTGCCTGGAGTGAGGGTAGCGGAAGGGGGACCCAGTACTTC
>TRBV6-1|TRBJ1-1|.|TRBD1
CASSGTGGRTEAFF
TGTGCCAGCAGTGGGACAGGGGGAAGGACTGAAGCTTTCTTT
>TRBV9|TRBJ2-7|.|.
CASSLSGISGYEQYF
TGTGCCAGCAGCCTCTCAGGGATCTCAGGCTACGAGCAGTACTTC
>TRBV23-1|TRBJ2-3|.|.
CASSQSGSTDTQYF
TGCGCCAGCAGTCAATCGGGGAGCACAGATACGCAGTATTTT
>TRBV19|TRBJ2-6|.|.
CASSRGYGPSSGANVLTF
TGTGCCAGTAGTCGAGGATACGGACCCTCTTCTGGGGCCAACGTCCTGACTTTC
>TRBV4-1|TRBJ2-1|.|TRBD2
CASSQDRRGGLMNEQFF
TGCGCCAGCAGCCAAGACAGACGGGGGGGCCTAATGAATGAGCAGTTCTTC
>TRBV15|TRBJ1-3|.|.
CATSKDRLLSGNTIYF
TGTGCCACCAGCAAGGACAGACTCCTCTCTGGAAACACCATATATTTT
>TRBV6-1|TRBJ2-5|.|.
CASSSREDGETQYF
TGTGCCAGCAGTTCACGCGAGGATGGGGAGACCCAGTACTTC
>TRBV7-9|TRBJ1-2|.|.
CASTLQGLGGYTF
TGTGCCAGCACCCTACAGGGATTAGGTGGCTACACCTTC
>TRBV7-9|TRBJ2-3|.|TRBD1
CASSPTGGVTQYF
TGTGCCAGCAGCCCGACAGGGGGGGTTACGCAGTATTTT
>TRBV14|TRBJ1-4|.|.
CASSHDLSGEKLFF
TGTGCCAGCAGCCACGACCTAAGTGGCGAAAAACTGTTTTTT
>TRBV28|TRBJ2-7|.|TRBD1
CASSPGTVNYEQYF
TGTGCCAGCAGTCCAGGGACAGTTAACTACGAGCAGTACTTC
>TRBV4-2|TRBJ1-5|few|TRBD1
CASSQSGQGGNQPQHF
TGTGCCAGCAGCCAATCGGGACAGGGGGGCAATCAGCCCCAGCATTTT
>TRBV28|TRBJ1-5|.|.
CASGLRPYPQHF
TGTGCCAGCGGTTTGAGACCCTACCCCCAGCATTTT
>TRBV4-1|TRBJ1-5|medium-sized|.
CASSLEFGKFQPQHF
TGCGCCAGCAGCCTGGAATTCGGGAAATTTCAGCCCCAGCATTTT
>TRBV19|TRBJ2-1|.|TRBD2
CASSIQAGGLNEQFF
TGTGCCAGTAGTATCCAAGCGGGGGGCCTCAATGAGCAGTTCTTC
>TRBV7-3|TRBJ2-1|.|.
CASSLGKTFNEQFF
TGTGCCAGCAGCTTAGGGAAGACGTTCAATGAGCAGTTCTTC
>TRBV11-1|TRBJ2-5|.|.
CASSLRETQYF
TGTGCCAGCAGCTTACGGGAGACCCAGTACTTC
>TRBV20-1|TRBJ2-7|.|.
CSASTTYEQYF
TGCAGTGCTTCCACTACCTACGAGCAGTACTTC
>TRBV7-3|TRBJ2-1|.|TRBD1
CASSLPGQNNEQFF
TGTGCCAGCAGCTTACCGGGACAGAACAATGAGCAGTTCTTC
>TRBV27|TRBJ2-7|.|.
CASSRQVSGSNEQYF
TGTGCCAGCAGCAGACAGGTCAGCGGATCTAACGAGCAGTACTTC
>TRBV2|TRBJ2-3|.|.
CASSVRTLSTDTQYF
TGTGCCAGCAGTGTTCGCACACTTAGCACAGATACGCAGTATTTT
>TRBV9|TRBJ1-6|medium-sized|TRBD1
CASSSQGKVNSPLHF
TGTGCCAGCAGCTCACAGGGGAAGGTTAATTCACCCCTCCACTTT
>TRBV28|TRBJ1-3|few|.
CASSFRSGNTIYF
TGTGCCAGCAGTTTCAGGTCTGGAAACACCATATATTTT
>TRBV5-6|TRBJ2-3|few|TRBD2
CASSLLAGGNTDTQYF
TGTGCCAGCAGCTTGCTAGCGGGGGGAAACACAGATACGCAGTATTTT
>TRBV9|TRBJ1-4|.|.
CASSGEEGLQATNEKLFF
TGTGCCAGCAGCGGGGAAGAGGGTCTGCAGGCAACTAATGAAAAACTGTTTTTT
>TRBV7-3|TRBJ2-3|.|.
CASSLRGADTQYF
TGTGCCAGCAGCTTAAGGGGCGCAGATACGCAGTATTTT
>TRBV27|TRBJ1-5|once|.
CASSLSTRGDQPQHF
TGTGCCAGCAGTTTATCGACGAGGGGCGATCAGCCCCAGCATTTT